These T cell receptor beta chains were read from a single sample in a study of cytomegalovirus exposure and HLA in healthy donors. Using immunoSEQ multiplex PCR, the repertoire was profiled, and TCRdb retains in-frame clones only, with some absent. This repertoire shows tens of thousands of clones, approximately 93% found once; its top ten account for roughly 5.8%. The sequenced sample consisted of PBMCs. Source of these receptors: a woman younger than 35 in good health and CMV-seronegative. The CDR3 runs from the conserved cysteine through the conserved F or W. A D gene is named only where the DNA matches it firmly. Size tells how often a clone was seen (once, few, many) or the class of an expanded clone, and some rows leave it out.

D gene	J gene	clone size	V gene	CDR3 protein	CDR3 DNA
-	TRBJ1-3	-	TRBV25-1	CASSGTADSGNTIYF	TGTGCCAGCAGTGGGACAGCAGACTCTGGAAACACCATATATTTT
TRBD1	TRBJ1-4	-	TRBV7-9	CASSPDRGNEKLFF	TGTGCCAGCAGCCCCGACAGGGGGAATGAAAAACTGTTTTTT
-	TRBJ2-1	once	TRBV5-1	CASSFLQGNNEQFF	TGCGCCAGCAGCTTCTTACAGGGTAACAATGAGCAGTTCTTC
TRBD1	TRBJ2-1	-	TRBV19	CASNTPGQGPNEQFF	TGTGCCAGTAATACTCCGGGACAGGGACCAAATGAGCAGTTCTTC
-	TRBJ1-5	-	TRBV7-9	CASSPLENQPQHF	TGTGCCAGCAGCCCTCTAGAAAATCAGCCCCAGCATTTT
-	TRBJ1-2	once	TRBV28	CASSFGQTLNYGYTF	TGTGCCAGCAGTTTTGGCCAAACCCTCAACTATGGCTACACCTTC
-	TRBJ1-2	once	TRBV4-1	CASSQGGGRDGYTF	TGCGCCAGCAGCCAAGGGGGGGGCAGGGACGGCTACACCTTC
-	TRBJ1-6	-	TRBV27	CASGGYNSPLHF	TGTGCCAGCGGCGGCTATAATTCACCCCTCCACTTT
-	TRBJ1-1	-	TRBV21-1	CASSHRGGQVLNTEAFF	TGTGCCAGCAGCCATCGGGGGGGCCAAGTCTTGAACACTGAAGCTTTCTTT
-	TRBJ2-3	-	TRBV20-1	CSASQADTQYF	TGCAGTGCTAGTCAGGCAGATACGCAGTATTTT
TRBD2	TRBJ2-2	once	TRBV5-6	CASSLRITSGDTGELFF	TGTGCCAGCAGCTTGAGAATTACTAGCGGAGACACCGGGGAGCTGTTTTTT
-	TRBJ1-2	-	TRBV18	CASSLTPDSDHGYTF	TGTGCCAGCTCCCTCACGCCGGACAGCGATCATGGCTACACCTTC
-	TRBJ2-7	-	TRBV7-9	CASSLGQTEQYF	TGTGCCAGCAGCTTAGGCCAGACAGAGCAGTACTTC
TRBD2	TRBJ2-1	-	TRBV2	CASVIAGAYNEQFF	TGTGCCAGCGTGATAGCGGGAGCCTACAATGAGCAGTTCTTC
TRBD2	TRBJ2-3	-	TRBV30	CAWSEEASGYTQYF	TGTGCCTGGAGTGAGGAGGCTAGCGGATATACGCAGTATTTT
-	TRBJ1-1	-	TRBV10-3	CAISEYGGLANTEAFF	TGTGCCATCAGTGAGTACGGGGGGCTCGCGAACACTGAAGCTTTCTTT
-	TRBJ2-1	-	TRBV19	CASSIWRGSNEQFF	TGTGCCAGTAGTATTTGGAGGGGATCGAATGAGCAGTTCTTC
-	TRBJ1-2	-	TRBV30	CAWSLTGWAGYTF	TGTGCCTGGAGTCTAACAGGGTGGGCTGGCTACACCTTC
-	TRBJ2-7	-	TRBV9	CASSVAPEAGSYEQYF	TGTGCCAGCAGCGTAGCTCCTGAGGCTGGCTCCTACGAGCAGTACTTC
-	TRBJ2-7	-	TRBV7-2	CASRLAQGSYEQYF	TGTGCCAGCAGGTTAGCCCAGGGTTCCTACGAGCAGTACTTC
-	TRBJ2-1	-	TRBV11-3	CASSSPPLREGINEQFF	TGTGCCAGCAGCTCCCCCCCGCTCCGAGAGGGCATAAATGAGCAGTTCTTC
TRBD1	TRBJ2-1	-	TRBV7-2	CASSLRTGQYNEQFF	TGTGCCAGCAGCTTAAGGACAGGGCAATACAATGAGCAGTTCTTC
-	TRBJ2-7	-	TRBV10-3	CAISAGYEQYF	TGTGCCATCAGTGCAGGCTACGAGCAGTACTTC
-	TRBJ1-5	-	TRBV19	CASSIANQGLDQPQHF	TGTGCCAGTAGTATAGCTAACCAGGGTCTCGATCAGCCCCAGCATTTT
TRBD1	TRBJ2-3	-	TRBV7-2	CASSFRQGLTDTQYF	TGTGCCAGCAGCTTCCGACAGGGGCTCACAGATACGCAGTATTTT
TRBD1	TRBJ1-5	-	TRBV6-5	CASSSGQENQPQHF	TGTGCCAGCAGCTCGGGACAGGAGAATCAGCCCCAGCATTTT
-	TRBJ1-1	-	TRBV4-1	CASSQVLTDLYTEAFF	TGCGCCAGCAGCCAAGTCCTTACAGACCTTTACACTGAAGCTTTCTTT
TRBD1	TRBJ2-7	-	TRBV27	CASSPRTGDINEQYF	TGTGCCAGCAGTCCGAGGACAGGGGATATAAACGAGCAGTACTTC
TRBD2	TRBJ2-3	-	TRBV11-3	CASSVSGTDTQYF	TGTGCCAGCAGCGTTAGCGGGACAGATACGCAGTATTTT
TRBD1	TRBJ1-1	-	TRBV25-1	CASSPPGGYTEAFF	TGTGCCAGCAGTCCGCCAGGGGGCTACACTGAAGCTTTCTTT
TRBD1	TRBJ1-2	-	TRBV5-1	CASSLTGTVDGYTF	TGCGCCAGCAGCTTAACCGGGACAGTTGACGGCTACACCTTC
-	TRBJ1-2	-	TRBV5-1	CASSPSRDDYGYTF	TGCGCCAGCAGCCCGTCCAGGGATGACTATGGCTACACCTTC
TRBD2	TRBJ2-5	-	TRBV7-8	CASRSTSGGETQYF	TGTGCCAGCAGATCAACTTCCGGGGGGGAGACCCAGTACTTC
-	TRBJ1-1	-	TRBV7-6	CASSLARNTEAFF	TGTGCCAGCAGCTTAGCGCGGAACACTGAAGCTTTCTTT
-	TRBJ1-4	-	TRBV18	CASSPPRGLAKLFF	TGTGCCAGCTCACCACCACGGGGACTTGCAAAACTGTTTTTT
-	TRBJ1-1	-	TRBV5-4	CASSFDSVNTEAFF	TGTGCCAGCAGCTTCGACAGCGTGAACACTGAAGCTTTCTTT
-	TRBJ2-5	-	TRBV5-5	CASSNRPGAQETQYF	TGTGCCAGCAGTAATCGCCCAGGGGCCCAAGAGACCCAGTACTTC
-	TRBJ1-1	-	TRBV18	CASSPTPDTNTEAFF	TGTGCCAGCTCCCCAACGCCGGACACGAACACTGAAGCTTTCTTT
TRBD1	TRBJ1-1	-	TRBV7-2	CASSLVGQGIDTEAFF	TGTGCCAGCAGCTTAGTGGGACAGGGGATAGACACTGAAGCTTTCTTT
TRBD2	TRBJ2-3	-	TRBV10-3	CAISVLAGEDTQYF	TGTGCCATCAGTGTCCTAGCGGGGGAGGATACGCAGTATTTT
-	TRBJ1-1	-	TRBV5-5	CASSGGLLNTEAFF	TGTGCCAGCAGCGGAGGACTGCTGAACACTGAAGCTTTCTTT
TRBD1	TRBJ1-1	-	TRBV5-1	CASSFGQGRTNTEAFF	TGCGCCAGCAGCTTCGGACAGGGTCGAACGAACACTGAAGCTTTCTTT
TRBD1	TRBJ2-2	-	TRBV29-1	CSAGGGTGVPGELFF	TGCAGCGCCGGAGGCGGGACAGGGGTCCCCGGGGAGCTGTTTTTT
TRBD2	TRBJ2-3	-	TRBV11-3	CASSPGLAPATQYF	TGTGCCAGCAGCCCAGGACTAGCCCCAGCTACGCAGTATTTT
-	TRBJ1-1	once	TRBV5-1	CASSASENTEAFF	TGCGCCAGCAGCGCTTCAGAGAACACTGAAGCTTTCTTT
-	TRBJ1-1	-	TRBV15	CATSRDRKGGTEAFF	TGTGCCACCAGCAGAGATCGGAAGGGGGGGACTGAAGCTTTCTTT
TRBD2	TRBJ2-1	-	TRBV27	CASSSGLAGVNEQFF	TGTGCCAGCAGTTCCGGACTAGCGGGCGTCAATGAGCAGTTCTTC
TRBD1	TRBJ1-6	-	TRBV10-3	CAINDRGFSPLHF	TGTGCCATCAACGACAGGGGGTTTTCACCCCTCCACTTT
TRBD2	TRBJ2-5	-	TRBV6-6	CASSYSASGPETQYF	TGTGCCAGCAGTTACTCGGCTAGCGGGCCCGAGACCCAGTACTTC